One sample yielded the 15 T cell receptor beta chains listed below, sequenced in a study of blood T cell repertoires in COVID-19. This table comes from immunoSEQ multiplex PCR, and its TCRdb copy is limited to in-frame clones, with some not included. Of nearly 200,000 clones in the sample, approximately 82% were seen once. Sequenced: peripheral blood. The receptors derive from a human donor with acute or convalescent COVID-19. The donor label of this sample is uncertain.

CDR3 sequence reads: CASSFVSGTGENDEQFF. The DNA for the CDR3 is TGTGCCAGCAGCTTCGTCTCCGGGACAGGGGAAAACGATGAGCAGTTCTTC. V gene TRBV7-9 combines with J gene TRBJ2-1, with 10 bases matching TRBD1. The germline gives CDR1 SEHNR, CDR2 FQNEAQ (reference sequence). The CDR3 runs to 17 residues. J lost 8 bases, V lost 3 bases, and 13 bases had no gene match.

The chain couples TRBV3-1 (or the pseudogene TRBV3-2) to TRBJ1-6; the match to TRBD1 covers 7 bases. The CDR3 is 15 residues long. Germline V gene lookup returns CDR1 LGHDT and CDR2 YNNKEL (reference sequence). After removal of 3 bases from V and 10 bases from J, the junction contained 9 bases not matched to a gene. CDR3 bases: TGTGCCAGCAGCCAGTGGACAGGCGAAGGGTCACCCCTCCACTTT. Translated, it gives CASSQWTGEGSPLHF.

The CDR3 nucleotides are TGTGCCAGCAGGCAAGCGGGGACAGATACGCAGTATTTT. Encoded protein: CASRQAGTDTQYF. This chain links TRBV2 with TRBJ2-3; TRBD2 matches at 7 bases. The CDR3 is 13 amino acids. Losses at the gene ends were 6 bases for V and 3 bases for J; bases not matched to a gene: 3. In germline, CDR1 is SNHLY, CDR2 FYNNEI.

The V gene is TRBV10-3, the J gene TRBJ1-5; D may be TRBD1 (6 bases). This CDR3 contains 13 residues. CDR1 and CDR2 from the germline V gene are ENHRY and SYGVKD. Trimming removed 5 bases at V and 5 bases at J, with 10 bases between. For the CDR3, the DNA is TGTGCCATCAGTCCGGACAGAGATCAGCCCCAGCATTTT. Translated: CAISPDRDQPQHF.

The gene calls are TRBV19 and TRBJ2-2; 14 nucleotides agree with TRBD2. The germline CDR1 and CDR2 sequences are LNHDA and SQIVND (reference sequence). V dropped 6 bases and J dropped 7; count of bases not matched to a gene: 4. This CDR3 comprises 15 residues. The CDR3 DNA is TGTGCCAGTAGGACTAGCGGGAGGGCCTTCGGGGAGCTGTTTTTT. Protein: CASRTSGRAFGELFF.

CDR3 region: CASRRSGLKYEQYF. The CDR3 DNA reads TGTGCCAGCAGACGCAGCGGCCTAAAGTACGAGCAGTACTTC. The V call is TRBV2, the J call TRBJ2-7; D is possibly TRBD2 (5 bases). There are 14 residues in the CDR3. Trimming stripped 6 bases from V and 4 bases from J, with 16 bases between. CDR1 and CDR2 from the germline V gene are SNHLY and FYNNEI.

The J gene is TRBJ1-3, the V gene TRBV28; D gene uncertain. The length of the CDR3 is 14 residues. CDR1 and CDR2 (germline): MDHEN, SYDVKM. Trimming pared 7 bases from V and 4 bases from J, leaving 14 bases between. The chain's CDR3 is CASKRKAVGNTIYF. DNA for the CDR3: TGTGCCAGCAAAAGGAAAGCGGTAGGAAACACCATATATTTT.

The chain is built from TRBV7-2 and TRBJ1-1, with D possibly matching TRBD1 (6 bases). The CDR3 has 16 residues. V lost 5 bases and J 0 bases, leaving 16 bases between the germline ends. Germline values: CDR1 SGHTA, CDR2 FQGNSA. The CDR3 spells CASSLRQDSMNTEAFF. CDR3 DNA sequence: TGTGCCAGCAGCCTAAGACAGGACTCTATGAACACTGAAGCTTTCTTT.

V gene TRBV7-9 combines with J gene TRBJ1-1; the D gene is possibly TRBD1 (6 bases). V was pared by 5 bases and J by 2 bases, with 9 bases between. CDR3 length: 13 residues. Looked up from germline, CDR1 is SEHNR and CDR2 is FQNEAQ (reference sequence). CDR3 DNA: TGTGCCAGCAGCACAGGGTTCAACACTGAAGCTTTCTTT. Translation gives CASSTGFNTEAFF.

This chain joins TRBV7-3 and TRBJ2-4; 7 bases match TRBD1. V shed 5 bases and J 8 bases; nucleotides not matched to a gene: 3. The CDR3 length is 12 residues. Germline CDR1 is SGHTA and CDR2 is FQGTGA. CDR3 coding DNA: TGTGCCAGCAGCCCTCAGGGGGACATTCAGTACTTC. Protein sequence: CASSPQGDIQYF.

The genes are TRBV30 and TRBJ1-2; TRBD1 matches 9 bases. Germline V gives CDR1 GTSNPN, CDR2 SVGIG (reference sequence). V lost 1 base and J lost 5; bases outside the gene matches: 11. CDR3 length: 16 residues. The CDR3 protein is CAWSAGTGPSGYGYTF. The CDR3 DNA is TGTGCCTGGAGTGCCGGGACAGGGCCCTCTGGGTATGGCTACACCTTC.

This clone occurred once. The chain combines TRBV19 with TRBJ2-3, with D possibly being TRBD2 (5 bases). In germline, CDR1 is LNHDA, CDR2 SQIVND (reference sequence). The CDR3 has 13 amino acids. V lost 3 bases to trimming and J lost 3 bases, with 7 bases between them. CDR3 sequence reads: CASSIGGTDTQYF. In DNA, the CDR3 is TGTGCCAGTAGTATTGGCGGGACAGATACGCAGTATTTT.

Concerning this clone itself: One end of the junction fails to match germline, which may point to a read error. The rearrangement joins TRBV5-1 to TRBJ1-5, with D uncertain. Per germline, CDR1 SGHRS and CDR2 YFSETQ. The CDR3 is made up of 13 amino acids. CDR3 residues: CASSLFSDQPQHF. DNA for the CDR3: TGCGCCAGCAGCTTGTTTAGCGATCAGCCCCAGCATTTT.

The sample holds a few counts of this clone. The chain couples TRBV19 to TRBJ1-5; unclear D gene. V was trimmed by 5 bases and J by 5 bases, leaving 10 bases between them. This CDR3 spans 13 amino acids. Germline V gene data show CDR1 as LNHDA and CDR2 as SQIVND (reference sequence). This CDR3 is CASSGTDYQPQHF. Written as DNA, the CDR3 is TGTGCCAGTAGTGGAACAGATTATCAGCCCCAGCATTTT.

The J gene is TRBJ2-5, the V gene TRBV5-1; D might be TRBD2 (6 bases). The V and J ends lost 5 bases and 3 bases respectively, with 17 bases between them. This CDR3 has 15 amino acids. Germline V gene sequence: CDR1 SGHRS, CDR2 YFSETQ. The chain's CDR3 is CASRDSGVVEETQYF. DNA for the CDR3: TGCGCCAGCAGGGATTCGGGAGTAGTGGAAGAGACCCAGTACTTC. Filled out from reference TRBV5-1 and TRBJ2-5, the complete variable domain reads KAGVTQTPRYLIKTRGQQVTLSCSPISGHRSVSWYQQTPGQGLQFLFEYFSETQRNKGNFPGRFSGRQFSNSRSEMNVSTLELGDSALYLCASRDSGVVEETQYFGPGTRLLVL.